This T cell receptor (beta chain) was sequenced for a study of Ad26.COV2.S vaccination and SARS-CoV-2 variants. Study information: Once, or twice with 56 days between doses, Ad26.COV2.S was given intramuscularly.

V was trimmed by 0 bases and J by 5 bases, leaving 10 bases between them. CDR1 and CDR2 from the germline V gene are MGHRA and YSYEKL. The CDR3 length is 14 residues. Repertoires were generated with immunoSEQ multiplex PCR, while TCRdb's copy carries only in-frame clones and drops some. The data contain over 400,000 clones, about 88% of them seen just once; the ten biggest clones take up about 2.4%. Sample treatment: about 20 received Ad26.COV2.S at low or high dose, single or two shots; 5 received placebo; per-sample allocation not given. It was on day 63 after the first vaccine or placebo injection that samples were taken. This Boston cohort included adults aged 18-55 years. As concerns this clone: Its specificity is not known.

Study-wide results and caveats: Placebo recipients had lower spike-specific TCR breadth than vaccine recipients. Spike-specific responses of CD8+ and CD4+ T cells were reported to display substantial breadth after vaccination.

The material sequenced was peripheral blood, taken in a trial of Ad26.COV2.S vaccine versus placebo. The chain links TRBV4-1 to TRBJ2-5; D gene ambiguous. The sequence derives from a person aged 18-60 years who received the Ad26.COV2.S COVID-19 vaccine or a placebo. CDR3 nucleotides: TGCGCCAGCAGCCAAGACCCACGTTATGAGACCCAGTACTTC. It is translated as CASSQDPRYETQYF.